Sequencing of this T cell receptor beta chain was carried out in a study of blood T cells in healthy people across ages (dated by TCRdb to 2013 to 2016). General notes on the study: In model experiments, template switching captured roughly one uniquely barcoded TCR beta cDNA molecule for every two T cells. The donors were split into four age groups: young (average around 15 years), middle-aged (roughly 39), aged (roughly 65) and long-lived (over 80). To track age-related changes in TCR beta repertoire diversity, the study relied on deep sequencing normalized with unique cDNA molecular identifiers. Two additional independent replicas of 1 million unique cDNA reads from the same blood draw were analyzed for two donors (one aged 18 to 30 and one aged 80 or older). General study outcomes and caveats: Since profiling was done on bulk unsorted PBMCs, naive and antigen-experienced compartments could not be conclusively compared. Because the CMV infection status of the donors was unknown, age-related changes in expanded clonotypes may potentially have been confounded. Observed TCR beta diversity per million T cells fell roughly linearly with age, and a significant reduction was already apparent by age about 36. A strong correlation was found between observed TCR beta diversity and the percentage of naive T cells measured by flow cytometry. Compared with the aged group, the long-lived group had more naive CD4+ T cells, fewer expanded clones and increased TCR diversity, suggesting age selection. Estimates of total diversity based on one million sequenced T cells were considered lower bounds and underestimates.

The method was 5' RACE. Sequencing took place on an Illumina HiSeq 2500. A second 7 to 11 cycle PCR used a sample-barcoded 5' primer and a J-beta primer mix. A template-switch 5' adaptor carrying 12 random nucleotides introduced a unique molecular identifier onto each TCR beta cDNA molecule. Each sample yielded at least 2.5 million CDR3-containing paired-end reads. All of the RNA was converted into first-strand cDNA using the Mint cDNA synthesis kit, with a TRBC-specific oligonucleotide serving as the primer. Following uracil-DNA glycosylase treatment, all cDNA underwent a first 18-cycle PCR with the universal primers M1SS and BC2_uni_R. Turning to the authors' computational methods: Each sample was normalized by randomly selecting 1 million high-quality reads, each carrying a distinct molecular identifier. Reads sharing molecular identifiers were discarded rather than binned into consensus sequences. MiTCR, with a Q25 quality threshold and the strictest error-elimination algorithm, was used for CDR3 identification, clonotype clustering and error correction. A nonparametric unseen species model with Euler transformation was used to estimate a lower bound on total TCR beta diversity. TCRdb reanalyzed the raw reads on its own, using fastp at Q25 for trimming and MiXCR for clone calling, and kept in-frame beta chains. Under each unique CDR3 protein, matching rows form one entry showing the most common genes and DNA. In this record, the V and J calls reflect TCRdb's handling and not the investigators' own analysis. The sample records around 800,000 distinct CDR3 sequences, around a quarter of which are singletons. The ten largest clonotypes hold around 3% of the sample.

Systemically healthy Caucasian individuals from Russia, 39 in total and aged 6 to 90 years, were included as donors. Each donor gave 8 to 10 milliliters of peripheral blood, drawn into EDTA-treated Vacutainer tubes. PBMCs were isolated by Ficoll-Paque density-gradient centrifugation, with at least 6 million obtained per sample. Trizol reagent was used to extract total RNA from the PBMCs, yielding at least 5 micrograms per sample. For every donor, an aliquot of PBMCs went through flow cytometry to measure the percentages of naive CD45RAhigh/CD27high T cells. On this clonotype: What antigen it recognizes has not been identified. The sample holds no much larger clone one base away, and base qualities are not on file.

Trimming costs V 8 bases and J 5 bases, and their ends lie 18 bases apart. The CDR3 runs 13 amino acids, cysteine and phenylalanine included. Here the CDR3 DNA is all that survives: 39 bases in frame from base 1. The germline V gene (reference sequence) sets CDR1 to DFQATT and CDR2 to SNEGSKA. The data were also submitted as part of a second study, on T cells of mothers and their children. As noted in the second study: Donors were nine systemically healthy Caucasian individuals: three mothers and their six children. cDNA synthesis used all of the extracted RNA, with 1.5 ug of RNA in each 15 ul reaction. Sample barcodes and 2-4 random nucleotides were added via the M1S primer in the second PCR. Over 8 million TCR beta CDR3 reads were obtained for each mother, and approximately 3.2 million reads were obtained for each child. Thymic selection similarly shapes TCR recombination output in related and unrelated pairs, with minor effect from inherited differences. Related mother-child pairs always showed normalized repertoire overlap that was slightly higher than in unrelated mother-child pairs, though the difference was never significant. With a sensitivity of about 100 clones per million clonotypes, no persistent microchimeric T cell clones were detected. In the study, deep NGS was used to compare the TCR beta repertoires of mothers and children, and features distinguishing related mother-child pairs from unrelated individuals were sought. On average, the children were approximately 11 +/- 4 years old, while the mothers were 40 +/- 4 years old. After adapters were ligated using NEBNext reagents, the libraries underwent 100+100 nt paired-end sequencing on an Illumina HiSeq 2000. To avoid cross-contamination, the mother libraries and the child libraries were prepared a month apart and sequenced in separate runs. Each donor had between roughly 450,000 and 2,300,000 distinct TCR beta clonotypes identified. Naive TCR beta clonotypes were estimated from low-frequency clonotypes matched to each donor's FACS-determined naive share, without sorting.

The rearrangement joined TRBV20-1 to TRBJ2-5; TRBD2 is a weak D gene call, 7 bases matching. The source material was blood. The TCR sequence derives from a boy younger than 18 in good health. The DNA is as follows: TGCAGTTTCACGTGGGGGCGGGAGGAGACCCAGTACTTC. This is translated as CSFTWGREETQYF.